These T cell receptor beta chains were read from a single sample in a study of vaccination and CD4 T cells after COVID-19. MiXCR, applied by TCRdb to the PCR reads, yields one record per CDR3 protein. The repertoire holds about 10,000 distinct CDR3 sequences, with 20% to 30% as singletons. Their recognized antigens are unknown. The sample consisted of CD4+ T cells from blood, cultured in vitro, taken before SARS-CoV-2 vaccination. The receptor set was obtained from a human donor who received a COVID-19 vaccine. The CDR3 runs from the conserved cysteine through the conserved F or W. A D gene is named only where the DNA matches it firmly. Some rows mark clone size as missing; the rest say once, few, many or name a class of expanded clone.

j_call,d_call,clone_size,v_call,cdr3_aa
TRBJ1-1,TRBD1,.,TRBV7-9,CASSFRDRGNTEAFF
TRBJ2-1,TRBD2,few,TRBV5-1,CASSLHLAGNYNEQFF
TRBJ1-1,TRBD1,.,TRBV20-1,CSAPRTGGEGTEAFF
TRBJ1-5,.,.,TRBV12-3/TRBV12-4,CASRGQNSNQPQHF
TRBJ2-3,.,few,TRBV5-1,CASSLAQTTDTQYF
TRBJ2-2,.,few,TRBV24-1,CATGKDVTGELFF
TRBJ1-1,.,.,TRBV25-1,CASSDRLGGWAFF
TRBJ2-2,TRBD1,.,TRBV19,CASRYRGLTGGELFF
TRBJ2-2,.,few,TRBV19,CASSTLTDTRTGELFF
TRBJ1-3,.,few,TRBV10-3,CAIGGGRPSGNTIYF
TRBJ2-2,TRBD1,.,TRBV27,CASSLVSGGYTGELFF
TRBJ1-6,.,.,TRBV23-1,CASSQAPGHQNNSPLHF
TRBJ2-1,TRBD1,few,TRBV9,CASSRRGDRINNEQFF
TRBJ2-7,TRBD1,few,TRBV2,CASSGRQGMYEQYF
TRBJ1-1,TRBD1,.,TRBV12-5,CASGLSGQGSQAFF
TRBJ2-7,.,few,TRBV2,CASSDVVASKEQYF
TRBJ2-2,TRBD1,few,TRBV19,CASSRTGENTGELFF
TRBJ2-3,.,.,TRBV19,CASSMIFRNTDTQYF
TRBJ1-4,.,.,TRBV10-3,CAISEGDLNEELFF
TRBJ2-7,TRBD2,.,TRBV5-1,CASSLQGGGGFVPYEQYF
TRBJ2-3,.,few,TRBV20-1,CSARGETTTDTQYF
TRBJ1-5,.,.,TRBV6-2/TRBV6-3,CASSYSYQPQHF
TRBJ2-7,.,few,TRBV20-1,CSASSDQGARRGTSYEQYF
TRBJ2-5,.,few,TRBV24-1,CATSDGQYQETQYF
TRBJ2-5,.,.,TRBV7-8,CASSSGRQETQYF
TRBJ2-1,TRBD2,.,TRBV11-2,CASSLQAGGLNEQFF
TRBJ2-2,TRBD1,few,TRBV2,CASGTGGNTGELFF
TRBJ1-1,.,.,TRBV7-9,CASSRAWAGPADTEAFF
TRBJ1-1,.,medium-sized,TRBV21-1,CASSTPDRFRNTEAFF
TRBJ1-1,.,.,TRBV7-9,CASSGQENTEAFF
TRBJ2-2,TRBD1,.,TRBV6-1,CASSDGQAGELFF
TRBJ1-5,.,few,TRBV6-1,CASSEPDQPQHF
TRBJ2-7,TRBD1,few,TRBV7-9,CASSLGMRQGNEQYF
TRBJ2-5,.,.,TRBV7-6,CASSSGAEETQYF
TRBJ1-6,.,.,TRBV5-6,CASSLDVLINSPLHF
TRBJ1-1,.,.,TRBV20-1,CSAKAGAMNTEAFF
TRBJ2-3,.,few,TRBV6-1,CASRADFSTDTQYF
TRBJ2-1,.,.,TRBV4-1,CASSQDWGNTYNEQFF
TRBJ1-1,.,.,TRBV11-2,CASTPGLRTEAFF
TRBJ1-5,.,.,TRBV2,CASSEWSGDGNQPQHF
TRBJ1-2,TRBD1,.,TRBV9,CASSVYPGGHYYGYTF
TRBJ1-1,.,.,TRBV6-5,CASSYSGSQSTEAFF
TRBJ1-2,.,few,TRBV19,CASNTGSANYGYTF
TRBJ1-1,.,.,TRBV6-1,CASSESRSTEAFF
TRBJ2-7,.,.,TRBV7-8,CASSLAQARASYEQYF
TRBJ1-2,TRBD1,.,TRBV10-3,CAISESRDSLYGYTF